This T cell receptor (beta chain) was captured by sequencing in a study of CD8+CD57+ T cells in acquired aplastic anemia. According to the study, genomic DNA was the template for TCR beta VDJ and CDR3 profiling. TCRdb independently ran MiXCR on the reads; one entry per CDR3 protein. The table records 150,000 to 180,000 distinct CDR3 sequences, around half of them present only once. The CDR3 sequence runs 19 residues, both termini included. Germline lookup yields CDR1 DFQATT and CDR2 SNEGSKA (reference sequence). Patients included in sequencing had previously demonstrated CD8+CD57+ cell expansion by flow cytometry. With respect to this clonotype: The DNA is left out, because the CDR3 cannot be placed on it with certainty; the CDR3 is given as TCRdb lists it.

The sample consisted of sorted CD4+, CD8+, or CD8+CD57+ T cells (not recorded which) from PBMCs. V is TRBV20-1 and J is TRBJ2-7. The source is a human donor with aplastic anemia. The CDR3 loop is CSARDTWITFGSGTYGQYF.